Below, 4 T cell receptor beta chains from the same sample are listed, as sequenced in a study of blood T cell repertoires in COVID-19. Data came from immunoSEQ multiplex PCR; TCRdb stores just in-frame clones and leaves some out. Counted here are 30,000 to 40,000 clones, less than 80% occurring once; the ten biggest clones make up about 10%. Input material: peripheral blood. Receptor source: a man aged 70-80 years with COVID-19, enrolled during active disease.

The chain uses TRBV25-1 and TRBJ2-1, with TRBD1 identical over 8 bases. V lost 3 bases and J lost 9; bases outside the gene matches: 16. Looked up from germline, CDR1 is MGHDK and CDR2 is SYGVNS. CDR3 length equals 17 residues. CDR3 region: CASSDLGRGHELGEQFF. As DNA, the CDR3 is TGTGCCAGCAGTGACCTAGGCAGGGGGCATGAACTTGGTGAGCAGTTCTTC.

The gene calls are TRBV9 and TRBJ2-5; 8 positions match TRBD2. The length of the CDR3 is 16 residues. J lost 1 base, V lost 3 bases, and 8 bases had no gene match. Germline V gives CDR1 SGDLS, CDR2 YYNGEE. As DNA, the CDR3 is TGTGCCAGCAGCGCTGGGGTAGCGGGGATCCAAGAGACCCAGTACTTC. Its translation: CASSAGVAGIQETQYF.

This chain's CDR3 is CASSFGPYGQRQFF. In DNA form, the CDR3 reads TGTGCCAGCAGTTTTGGGCCCTACGGACAGAGGCAGTTCTTC. J is TRBJ2-1 and V is TRBV28, with a weak D call TRBD1 (6 bases). Germline values: CDR1 MDHEN, CDR2 SYDVKM. The CDR3 loop spans 14 amino acids. Trimming took 3 bases from V and 12 from J, leaving 18 bases between them.

The chain uses TRBV29-1 and TRBJ1-4; the D gene is possibly TRBD1 (6 bases). The CDR3 length is 13 residues. Germline-derived CDR1 and CDR2 are SQVTM and ANQGSEA. V lost 2 bases and J 7 bases, leaving 11 bases between the germline ends. This CDR3 reads CSVEKGGSEKLFF. The CDR3, as DNA: TGCAGCGTTGAAAAGGGGGGGAGTGAAAAACTGTTTTTT.